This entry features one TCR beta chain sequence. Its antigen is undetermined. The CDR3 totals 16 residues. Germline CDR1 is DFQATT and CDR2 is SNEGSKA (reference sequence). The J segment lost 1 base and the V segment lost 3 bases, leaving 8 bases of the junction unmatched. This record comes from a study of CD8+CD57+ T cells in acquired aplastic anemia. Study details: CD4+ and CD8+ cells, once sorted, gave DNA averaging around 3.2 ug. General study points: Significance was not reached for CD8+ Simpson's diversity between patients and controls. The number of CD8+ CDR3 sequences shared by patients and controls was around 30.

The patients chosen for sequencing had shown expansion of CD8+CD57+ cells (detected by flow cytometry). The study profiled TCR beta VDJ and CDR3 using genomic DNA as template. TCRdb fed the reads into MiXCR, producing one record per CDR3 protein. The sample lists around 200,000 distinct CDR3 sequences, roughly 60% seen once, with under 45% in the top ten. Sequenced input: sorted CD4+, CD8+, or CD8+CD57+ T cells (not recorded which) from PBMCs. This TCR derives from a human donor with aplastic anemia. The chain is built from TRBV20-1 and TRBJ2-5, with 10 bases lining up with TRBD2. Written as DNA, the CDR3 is TGCAGTGCTAGCGGGGTGGCTAGCGGGGGCCAAGAGACCCAGTACTTC. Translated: CSASGVASGGQETQYF.